The next 27 T cell receptor beta chains were all read from a single sample in a study of cytotoxic CD8 clonotypes in ibrutinib-treated CLL. This table comes from immunoSEQ multiplex PCR, and its TCRdb copy is limited to in-frame clones, with some not included. The sample lists about 57,000 clones; roughly 50% were seen once. Sequencing was performed on PBMCs, taken after 24 months of ibrutinib treatment. All receptors derive from a human donor with chronic lymphocytic leukemia.

This chain links TRBV28 with TRBJ2-2; possibly TRBD1 or TRBD2 for D (6 bases each). The V end was cut by 8 bases, the J end by 6 bases, with 13 bases between. This CDR3 has 13 residues. Per the germline V gene, CDR1 is MDHEN and CDR2 is SYDVKM. The CDR3 here is CASQEGGAGELFF. CDR3 DNA: TGTGCCAGCCAAGAGGGGGGCGCCGGGGAGCTGTTTTTT.

This clone was counted only a few times. The chain employs TRBV15 and TRBJ2-1, with TRBD2 matching over 11 bases. V was pared by 5 bases and J by 4 bases, with 4 bases of the junction left unmatched. CDR1 is LNHNV, CDR2 YYDKDF, per germline (reference sequence). CDR3 length: 15 residues. The CDR3 DNA sequence: TGTGCCACCAGCTCACGACTAGCGGGGTACAATGAGCAGTTCTTC. It is translated as CATSSRLAGYNEQFF.

This clone came up a few times. The chain employs TRBV28 and TRBJ2-7; 11 bases line up with TRBD2. V lost 6 bases and J lost 3; bases outside the gene matches: 7. The CDR3 extends over 15 amino acids. The germline gives CDR1 MDHEN, CDR2 SYDVKM. The CDR3 protein is CASRNSGRGLYEQYF. The CDR3 coding sequence is TGTGCCAGCAGGAATAGCGGGAGGGGGCTCTACGAGCAGTACTTC.

This clone was found a few times. In DNA, the CDR3 is TGTGCCAGCAGCTATAGACAGCCGAGCTCCTACAATGAGCAGTTCTTC. Translating it yields CASSYRQPSSYNEQFF. The rearrangement links TRBV5-6 to TRBJ2-1, with D possibly being TRBD1 (5 bases). V gave up 3 bases and J gave up 0 bases, with 13 bases separating them. Germline-derived CDR1 and CDR2 are SGHDT and YYEEEE. This CDR3 has 16 amino acids.

This clone has a count of ten or more. The chain employs TRBV5-6 and TRBJ2-5; tentatively, D is TRBD1 (5 bases). CDR3 length: 13 amino acids. Per germline, CDR1 SGHDT and CDR2 YYEEEE. V lost 2 bases to trimming and J lost 7 bases, with 12 bases between them. The CDR3 DNA reads as TGTGCCAGCAGCTTCAGGGTGCAGGGGACCCAGTACTTC. Amino acid sequence: CASSFRVQGTQYF. The whole variable domain, remainder taken from reference TRBV5-6 and TRBJ2-5, is DAGVTQSPTHLIKTRGQQVTLRCSPKSGHDTVSWYQQALGQGPQFIFQYYEEEERQRGNFPDRFSGHQFPNYSSELNVNALLLGDSALYLCASSFRVQGTQYFGPGTRLLVL.

This CDR3 is CASSLRSGRGSNQPQHF. CDR3 nucleotides: TGTGCCAGCAGCTTACGATCGGGTCGAGGGAGCAATCAGCCCCAGCATTTT. This chain connects TRBV13 to TRBJ1-5; the D is unclear. The CDR3 runs 17 residues. The germline V gene encodes CDR1 PRHDT and CDR2 FYEKMQ (reference sequence). With 2 bases removed from V and 1 base from J, the gap between germline ends came to 15 bases.

The V gene is TRBV14, the J gene TRBJ2-4; TRBD2 aligns across 11 bases. CDR3 length: 19 residues. Trimming at V came to 4 bases and at J to 0 bases, leaving 11 bases not matched to a gene. Per the germline V gene, CDR1 is SGHDN and CDR2 is FVKESK. DNA of the CDR3: TGTGCCAGCAGCCCGGGACTAGCGGATGCGAATTTAGCCAAAAACATTCAGTACTTC. Protein sequence: CASSPGLADANLAKNIQYF. Using reference TRBV14 and TRBJ2-4 for the parts outside the CDR3, the full variable domain is EAGVTQFPSHSVIEKGQTVTLRCDPISGHDNLYWYRRVMGKEIKFLLHFVKESKQDESGMPNNRFLAERTGGTYSTLKVQPAELEDSGVYFCASSPGLADANLAKNIQYFGAGTRLSVL.

The genes are TRBV7-8 and TRBJ2-3, with 7 bases identical to TRBD1. Germline-derived CDR1 and CDR2 are SGHVS and FQNEAQ. Germline trimming cut 5 bases from V and 5 bases from J; bases unmatched to any gene: 10. The CDR3 totals 15 residues. DNA of the CDR3: TGTGCCAGCAGCCCCCAGCAGGGGGTACGAGATACGCAGTATTTT. Residues: CASSPQQGVRDTQYF.

The chain combines TRBV29-1 with TRBJ2-1, with 8 bases lining up with TRBD2. Per germline, CDR1 SQVTM and CDR2 ANQGSEA. V trimming: 3 bases; J trimming: 5 bases; junction bases outside the gene matches: 9. The CDR3 runs to 15 residues. This CDR3 reads CSVDGFGTRHNEQFF. The CDR3, as DNA: TGCAGCGTTGACGGCTTCGGGACTAGGCACAATGAGCAGTTCTTC.

Points on this clone: This sequence may be a read error, since a much larger clone differs from it by one base. Other DNA variants within this sample encode the same CDR3. This chain links TRBV20-1 with TRBJ2-7; the D gene is possibly TRBD1 (5 bases). Trimming left V 3 bases short and J 3 bases short, with 6 bases between. The CDR3 is 11 residues long. The germline V gene encodes CDR1 DFQATT and CDR2 SNEGSKA (reference sequence). CDR3 DNA: TGCAGTGCTAGGCAGGGCTACGAGCAGTACGTC. This codes for CSARQGYEQYV.

The chain is built from TRBV28 and TRBJ1-1; 7 nucleotides align to TRBD1. After removal of 5 bases from V and 3 bases from J, the junction contained 9 bases not matched to a gene. From germline, CDR1 is MDHEN and CDR2 SYDVKM. This CDR3 has 15 residues. The CDR3 sequence is CASSEGAVRDTEAFF. In DNA, the CDR3 is TGTGCCAGCAGTGAGGGGGCTGTAAGGGACACTGAAGCTTTCTTT.

This chain links TRBV27 with TRBJ2-7, with D tentatively TRBD2 (6 bases). Germline V CDR1 and CDR2: MNHEY, SMNVEV (reference sequence). This CDR3 is built from 13 residues. V shed 6 bases and J shed 2 bases, with 11 bases lying between them. CDR3: CASRKLAAYEQYF. The CDR3 DNA follows: TGTGCCAGCAGAAAACTAGCCGCCTACGAGCAGTACTTC.

The rearrangement uses TRBV4-1 and TRBJ1-6; no clear D gene. This CDR3 is built from 15 residues. With 0 bases removed from V and 13 bases from J, the gap between germline ends came to 16 bases. Germline-derived CDR1 and CDR2 are MGHRA and YSYEKL. CDR3 loop: CASSQESGLLGPLHF. CDR3 sequence (DNA): TGCGCCAGCAGCCAAGAATCGGGTCTCTTGGGGCCCCTCCACTTT.

This clone was seen many times. The genes are TRBV5-1 and TRBJ1-1, with 7 nucleotides matching TRBD1. Germline CDR1 is SGHRS and CDR2 is YFSETQ. This CDR3 region has 13 residues. V trimming: 2 bases; J trimming: 13 bases; junction bases outside the gene matches: 11. CDR3 sequence (DNA): TGCGCCAGCAGCTTTAAAGGGGGCCTGAAGGTTTTCTTT. This translates into CASSFKGGLKVFF.

There are a few counts of this clone. V gene TRBV6-1 combines with J gene TRBJ1-2; D is unresolved. The CDR3 loop spans 10 amino acids. Germline CDR1 reads MNHNS; CDR2 reads SASEGT. The V end was cut by 8 bases, the J end by 8 bases, with 9 bases between. The CDR3 nucleotides read TGTGCCAGCGCCCTCCCAGGCTACACCTTC. Amino acids: CASALPGYTF.

V is TRBV23-1 and J is TRBJ2-7; the match to TRBD1 covers 11 bases. TRBV23-1 is marked as an open reading frame, function uncertain. With V trimmed by 6 bases and J by 6 bases, 13 bases remained unmatched. The CDR3 spans 16 residues. CDR3 residues: CASSPKDRGPPLEQYV. The CDR3 coding sequence is TGCGCCAGCAGCCCAAAGGACAGGGGGCCCCCCCTCGAGCAGTACGTC.

The chain recombines TRBV4-1 with TRBJ2-1; TRBD2 aligns across 7 bases. In germline, CDR1 is MGHRA, CDR2 YSYEKL. V gave up 4 bases and J gave up 7 bases; unmatched junction bases: 1. This CDR3 is 12 amino acids long. CDR3 region: CASSLGGNEQFF. As DNA, the CDR3 is TGCGCCAGCAGCCTCGGGGGGAATGAGCAGTTCTTC.

In nucleotides, the CDR3 is TGCGCCAGCAGCTTGGAGTCAGCCCAGGTTCGGTCGCGGCTGTTTTTT. Protein: CASSLESAQVRSRLFF. This sequence joins TRBV5-1 and TRBJ1-4; D is ambiguous. V shed 0 bases and J shed 14 bases, with 23 bases lying between them. Germline loops: CDR1 SGHRS, CDR2 YFSETQ. This CDR3 contains 16 residues.

This clone was seen a few times. This chain uses TRBV7-6 with TRBJ2-2; no definite D call. This CDR3 has 12 residues. CDR1 SGHVS and CDR2 FNYEAQ come from the germline V gene. The germline V and J ends were trimmed by 3 bases and 5 bases, with 4 bases remaining between them. The CDR3 loop reads CASSLRTGELFF. The DNA for the CDR3 is TGTGCCAGCAGCTTGAGGACCGGGGAGCTGTTTTTT.

This chain joins TRBV19 and TRBJ2-6; no definite D call. In germline, CDR1 is LNHDA, CDR2 SQIVND (reference sequence). With 1 base removed from V and 0 bases from J, the gap between germline ends came to 4 bases. The CDR3 consists of 15 residues. In nucleotides, the CDR3 is TGTGCCAGTAGTATAGTTGCCTCTGGGGCCAACGTCCTGACTTTC. It translates to CASSIVASGANVLTF. Based on the CDR3 plus reference TRBV19 and TRBJ2-6, the full variable domain is DGGITQSPKYLFRKEGQNVTLSCEQNLNHDAMYWYRQDPGQGLRLIYYSQIVNDFQKGDIAEGYSVSREKKESFPLTVTSAQKNPTAFYLCASSIVASGANVLTFGAGSRLTVL.

The chain has TRBV7-8 and TRBJ1-1; 8 positions match TRBD1. CDR1 is SGHVS and CDR2 is FQNEAQ in the germline V gene. CDR3 length: 15 amino acids. J gave up 0 bases and V 3 bases, and 3 bases lay outside the gene matches. CDR3: CASSFQGAVNTEAFF. Here the CDR3 DNA reads TGTGCCAGCAGCTTTCAGGGGGCTGTGAACACTGAAGCTTTCTTT.

This clone was found once. The junction differs from germline at one of its ends, possibly a read error. The V gene is TRBV10-3, the J gene TRBJ1-1, with D possibly matching TRBD1 (6 bases). Germline CDR1 is ENHRY and CDR2 is SYGVKD. The length of the CDR3 is 14 residues. CDR3 nucleotide sequence: TGTGCCAGCAGTTACTCGAGGACAGACACTGAAGCTTTCTTT. It specifies CASSYSRTDTEAFF.

This rearrangement joins TRBV5-1 to TRBJ1-3; weak D call: TRBD1 (6 bases). Per the germline V gene, CDR1 is SGHRS and CDR2 is YFSETQ. The CDR3 consists of 13 residues. V lost 3 bases, J lost 4 bases, and 8 bases lay in between. CDR3 region: CASSWGTGNTIYF. The CDR3 DNA follows: TGCGCCAGCAGCTGGGGGACAGGAAACACCATATATTTT.

This clone appeared a few times. The CDR3 loop reads CASRTGGEKNEKLFF. In nucleotides, the CDR3 is TGTGCCAGCAGGACAGGGGGCGAAAAAAATGAAAAACTGTTTTTT. The J gene is TRBJ1-4, the V gene TRBV6-1; 10 nucleotides align to TRBD1. The junction had 6 bases not matched to a gene; V was cut back by 6 bases and J by 5 bases. This CDR3 comprises 15 residues. Germline lookup yields CDR1 MNHNS and CDR2 SASEGT.

J is TRBJ2-1 and V is TRBV10-2; D uncertain. CDR1 and CDR2 (germline): WSHSY, SAAADI. CDR3 size: 15 residues. V lost 10 bases and J lost 4, with 20 bases in between. The CDR3, as DNA: TGCGCCACCGGGTGGTCTGCGGCCTTTTACAATGAGCAGTTCTTC. Translation gives CATGWSAAFYNEQFF.

This clone came up a few times. The V and J genes are TRBV5-1 and TRBJ1-4, with a possible D match to TRBD1 (6 bases). Germline loops: CDR1 SGHRS, CDR2 YFSETQ. The CDR3 covers 14 residues. Trimming left V 1 base short and J 4 bases short, with 8 bases between. The CDR3 region is CASSLRTVNEKLFF. The CDR3 DNA reads as TGCGCCAGCAGCTTGAGGACAGTTAATGAAAAACTGTTTTTT.

V and J are TRBV7-8 and TRBJ1-5; unclear D gene. Per germline, CDR1 SGHVS and CDR2 FQNEAQ. The CDR3 spans 17 residues. The V gene lost 0 bases and the J gene lost 4 bases, with 16 bases spanning the gap. CDR3 loop: CASSLAARVSPNQPQHF. The CDR3 bases are TGTGCCAGCAGCTTAGCTGCGAGGGTCAGCCCGAATCAGCCCCAGCATTTT.